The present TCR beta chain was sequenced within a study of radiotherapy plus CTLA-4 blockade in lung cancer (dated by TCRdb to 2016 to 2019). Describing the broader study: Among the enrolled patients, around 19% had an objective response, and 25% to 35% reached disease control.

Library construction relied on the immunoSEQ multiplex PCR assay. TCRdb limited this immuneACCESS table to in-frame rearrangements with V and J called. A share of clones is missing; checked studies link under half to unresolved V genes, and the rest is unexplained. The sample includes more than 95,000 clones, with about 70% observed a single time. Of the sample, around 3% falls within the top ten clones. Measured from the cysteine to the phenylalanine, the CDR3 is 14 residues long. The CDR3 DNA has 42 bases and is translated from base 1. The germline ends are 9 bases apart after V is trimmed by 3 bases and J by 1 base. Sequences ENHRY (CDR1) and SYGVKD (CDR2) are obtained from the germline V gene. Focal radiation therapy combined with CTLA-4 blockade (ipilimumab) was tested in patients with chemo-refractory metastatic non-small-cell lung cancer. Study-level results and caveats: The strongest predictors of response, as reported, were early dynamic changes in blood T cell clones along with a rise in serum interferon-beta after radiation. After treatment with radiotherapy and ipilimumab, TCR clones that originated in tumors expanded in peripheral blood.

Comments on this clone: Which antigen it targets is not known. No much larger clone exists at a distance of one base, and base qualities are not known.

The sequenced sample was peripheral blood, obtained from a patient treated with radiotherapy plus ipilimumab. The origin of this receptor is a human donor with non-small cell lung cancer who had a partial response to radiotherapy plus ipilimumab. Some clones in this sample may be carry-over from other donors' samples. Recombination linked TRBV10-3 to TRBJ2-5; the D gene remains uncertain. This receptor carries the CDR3 CAISDSPAQETQYF. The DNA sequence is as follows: TGTGCCATCAGTGATAGCCCGGCCCAAGAGACCCAGTACTTC.